This T cell receptor beta chain came from a study of T cell repertoires in cytomegalovirus infection (dated by TCRdb to the late 2010s). Notes on the research overall: Donor HLA type was relevant to the analysis, as public TCR beta signatures indicated carriage of CMV infection together with the matching HLA type. Here is what the overall study found, with its caveats: Carriers of CMV infection plus the relevant HLA type were discriminated by the cumulative frequency of public TCR beta family members in the study cohort and in an independent roughly 350-donor cohort. In the ex vivo response, HLA-C-restricted CMV-specific TCR beta clonotypes were dominant, and in two of eight donors the single most frequent clonotype came from this HLA-C-restricted group.

This clonotype turned up a few times. Its antigen remains undetermined. It has no much larger one-base neighbor in the sample; base qualities were not kept. The sample was run on an Illumina HiSeq 1500. TCRdb cleaned the public reads at Q25 with fastp, built clones with MiXCR and kept in-frame beta chains. Rows with one shared CDR3 protein collapse into an entry with the most common genes and DNA. The sample profile shows roughly 230,000 distinct CDR3 sequences; under 25% of them were found once. About 20% of the sample belongs to the ten largest clones. The CDR3 goes from the cysteine to the phenylalanine over 15 residues. The kept DNA is CDR3 alone, 45 bases in frame from the first base. Sequences SGHDT (CDR1) and YYEEEE (CDR2) are obtained from the germline V gene. A distance of 10 bases separates the germline ends of V and J, which lose 2 bases and 2 bases respectively.

This receptor was identified in a human donor in good health (CMV status not recorded). Some clones in this sample may be carry-over from other donors' samples. This chain is built from TRBV5-6 and TRBJ2-2; confidence is insufficient to name the D gene. The sequencing sample was made of CD8+ T cells from PBMCs. The CDR3 protein: CASSFGPANTGELFF. The DNA sequence is as follows: TGTGCCAGCAGCTTCGGTCCCGCCAACACCGGGGAGCTGTTTTTT.